This is a list of T cell receptor beta chains from one sample in a study of response to subunit inactivated influenza vaccine. One entry per CDR3 protein results from TCRdb running MiXCR on the RT-PCR reads. The profile shows 450,000 to 600,000 distinct CDR3 sequences, 16% of them singletons. Sequences were derived from CD4+ T cells sorted from PBMCs, sampled around 25 months after vaccination. These receptors were taken from a man aged 50 to 75 who received an inactivated influenza vaccine. The CDR3 runs from the conserved cysteine through the conserved F or W. Each record gives: CDR3 protein, CDR3 DNA, J gene, clone size, D gene, V gene. The D gene is left open where the match is weak. A row's size may be missing; if present it is once, few, many or a size class.

CDR3: CASSAWVLAGRTEAFF
DNA: TGCGCCAGCAGCGCTTGGGTTCTCGCAGGAAGGACTGAAGCTTTCTTT
J: TRBJ1-1
size: few
D: NA
V: TRBV5-1

CDR3: CASSLYGPRTDTQYF
DNA: TGTGCCAGCAGCTTATACGGACCCCGCACAGATACGCAGTATTTT
J: TRBJ2-3
size: few
D: NA
V: TRBV7-9

CDR3: CSARTSGRVLQETQYF
DNA: TGCAGTGCTAGGACTAGCGGGAGGGTACTCCAAGAGACCCAGTACTTC
J: TRBJ2-5
size: few
D: TRBD2
V: TRBV20-1

CDR3: CATSDSRGGPEAFF
DNA: TGTGCCACCAGTGATAGTCGGGGGGGACCTGAAGCTTTCTTT
J: TRBJ1-1
size: NA
D: NA
V: TRBV24-1

CDR3: CASSPGSLFEQYF
DNA: TGTGCCAGTAGCCCGGGATCACTCTTCGAGCAGTACTTC
J: TRBJ2-7
size: few
D: NA
V: TRBV28

CDR3: CASSRLYSNQPQHF
DNA: TGTGCCAGCAGTCGACTATATAGCAATCAGCCCCAGCATTTT
J: TRBJ1-5
size: NA
D: NA
V: TRBV6-1

CDR3: CATSKPGSGTSGQETQYF
DNA: TGTGCCACCAGCAAGCCGGGCTCTGGGACTAGCGGCCAAGAGACCCAGTACTTC
J: TRBJ2-5
size: NA
D: TRBD2
V: TRBV3-1

CDR3: CASRPNLREREQFF
DNA: TGTGCCAGCAGACCTAACCTCCGGGAACGCGAGCAGTTCTTC
J: TRBJ2-1
size: many
D: NA
V: TRBV14

CDR3: CASSSRTGELFF
DNA: TGTGCCAGCAGTAGCAGAACCGGGGAGCTGTTTTTT
J: TRBJ2-2
size: few
D: NA
V: TRBV6-2/TRBV6-3

CDR3: CATSPLGGEIPTYEQYF
DNA: TGTGCCACCAGCCCGTTAGGGGGAGAGATCCCTACCTACGAGCAGTACTTC
J: TRBJ2-7
size: few
D: NA
V: TRBV24-1

CDR3: CASSRTEGYGEQYF
DNA: TGTGCCAGCAGCAGAACCGAAGGTTATGGCGAGCAGTACTTC
J: TRBJ2-7
size: few
D: NA
V: TRBV6-1

CDR3: CATGEADTQYF
DNA: TGTGCCACGGGGGAGGCGGATACGCAGTATTTT
J: TRBJ2-3
size: many
D: NA
V: TRBV6-6

CDR3: CASTKQGWGNQPQHF
DNA: TGTGCCAGTACCAAACAGGGGTGGGGCAATCAGCCCCAGCATTTT
J: TRBJ1-5
size: NA
D: TRBD1
V: TRBV19

CDR3: CAISEGTGVGEQYF
DNA: TGTGCCATCAGTGAAGGGACAGGGGTTGGCGAGCAGTACTTC
J: TRBJ2-7
size: few
D: TRBD1
V: TRBV10-3

CDR3: CASSLYGSPLHF
DNA: TGTGCCAGCAGTTTGTACGGTTCACCCCTCCACTTT
J: TRBJ1-6
size: many
D: NA
V: TRBV27

CDR3: CASSLGQGGYEQYF
DNA: TGTGCCAGCAGCTTAGGGCAGGGAGGATACGAGCAGTACTTC
J: TRBJ2-7
size: many
D: NA
V: TRBV5-1

CDR3: CASKPPTGGPYEQYF
DNA: TGTGCCAGCAAACCCCCGACGGGAGGGCCCTACGAGCAGTACTTC
J: TRBJ2-7
size: many
D: TRBD2
V: TRBV6-1

CDR3: CASSAGSSGNTIYF
DNA: TGTGCCAGCAGTGCAGGGAGCTCTGGAAACACCATATATTTT
J: TRBJ1-3
size: few
D: NA
V: TRBV2

CDR3: CSGEQGGTDTQYF
DNA: TGCAGCGGGGAACAGGGGGGCACAGATACGCAGTATTTT
J: TRBJ2-3
size: many
D: TRBD1
V: TRBV29-1

CDR3: CASRPPGQGYTEAFF
DNA: TGTGCCAGCAGACCCCCCGGGCAGGGATACACTGAAGCTTTCTTT
J: TRBJ1-1
size: NA
D: NA
V: TRBV25-1

CDR3: CASSPRQGAYSNQPQHF
DNA: TGTGCCAGCAGTCCACGACAGGGGGCTTATAGCAATCAGCCCCAGCATTTT
J: TRBJ1-5
size: NA
D: TRBD1
V: TRBV28

CDR3: CASRMTGQSSYEQYF
DNA: TGTGCCAGCAGGATGACGGGACAGAGCTCCTACGAGCAGTACTTC
J: TRBJ2-7
size: few
D: TRBD1
V: TRBV6-1

CDR3: CSAQPLSGRHLVDEQFF
DNA: TGCAGTGCTCAACCCCTCAGCGGGAGGCACTTGGTGGATGAGCAGTTCTTC
J: TRBJ2-1
size: few
D: TRBD2
V: TRBV20-1

CDR3: CASSTDTGELFF
DNA: TGCGCCAGCAGCACGGACACCGGGGAGCTGTTTTTT
J: TRBJ2-2
size: many
D: NA
V: TRBV5-1

CDR3: CSATIFSGLAGPGRVYNEQFF
DNA: TGCAGTGCTACGATATTCTCGGGGTTAGCGGGACCAGGCCGGGTCTACAATGAGCAGTTCTTC
J: TRBJ2-1
size: NA
D: TRBD2
V: TRBV20-1

CDR3: CASSSHQGRYTGELFF
DNA: TGTGCCAGCAGCTCGCATCAGGGGAGATACACCGGGGAGCTGTTTTTT
J: TRBJ2-2
size: few
D: NA
V: TRBV7-6

CDR3: CASSLTGVEDTQYF
DNA: TGTGCCAGCAGTTTGACAGGAGTCGAAGATACGCAGTATTTT
J: TRBJ2-3
size: few
D: NA
V: TRBV2

CDR3: CATPDRANTGELFF
DNA: TGTGCCACCCCAGACAGGGCCAACACCGGGGAGCTGTTTTTT
J: TRBJ2-2
size: NA
D: TRBD1
V: TRBV28

CDR3: CASSQVSADTQYF
DNA: TGTGCCAGCAGCCAAGTCTCGGCAGATACGCAGTATTTT
J: TRBJ2-3
size: few
D: NA
V: TRBV3-1

CDR3: CASSYGQSVYGYTF
DNA: TGTGCCAGCAGTTACGGACAAAGCGTCTATGGCTACACCTTC
J: TRBJ1-2
size: few
D: NA
V: TRBV6-5

CDR3: CSASGTGTPEGRTGELFF
DNA: TGCAGTGCTAGTGGGACAGGCACCCCGGAGGGCAGGACCGGGGAGCTGTTTTTT
J: TRBJ2-2
size: few
D: TRBD1
V: TRBV20-1

CDR3: CASSLNHQETQYF
DNA: TGTGCCAGCAGCTTAAACCATCAAGAGACCCAGTACTTC
J: TRBJ2-5
size: NA
D: NA
V: TRBV11-1

CDR3: CAISQREVLDNEQFF
DNA: TGTGCCATCAGCCAGCGGGAGGTCCTGGACAATGAGCAGTTCTTC
J: TRBJ2-1
size: few
D: TRBD2
V: TRBV10-3

CDR3: CASSAGTDSNQPQHF
DNA: TGTGCCAGCAGTGCAGGGACAGATAGCAATCAGCCCCAGCATTTT
J: TRBJ1-5
size: many
D: TRBD1
V: TRBV12-3/TRBV12-4

CDR3: CATSDLASGGQETQYF
DNA: TGTGCCACCAGTGATCTGGCTAGCGGGGGCCAAGAGACCCAGTACTTC
J: TRBJ2-5
size: few
D: TRBD2
V: TRBV24-1

CDR3: CSVEGRLAGGRYEQFF
DNA: TGCAGCGTTGAAGGCCGACTAGCGGGGGGGCGGTATGAGCAGTTCTTC
J: TRBJ2-1
size: many
D: TRBD2
V: TRBV29-1

CDR3: CASSSLSRTGGYNKQFF
DNA: TGTGCCAGCAGCTCCCTCTCCCGGACAGGGGGCTACAATAAGCAGTTCTTC
J: TRBJ2-1
size: NA
D: TRBD1
V: TRBV7-8

CDR3: CASRQGDASEAFF
DNA: TGTGCCAGCAGACAAGGGGACGCCAGTGAAGCTTTCTTT
J: TRBJ1-1
size: NA
D: NA
V: TRBV12-3/TRBV12-4

CDR3: CSARRSGLAYQETQYF
DNA: TGCAGTGCTAGGCGGTCCGGGCTCGCGTACCAAGAGACCCAGTACTTC
J: TRBJ2-5
size: few
D: NA
V: TRBV20-1

CDR3: CASSPPSGVEAFF
DNA: TGTGCCAGCTCACCACCGAGTGGGGTTGAAGCTTTCTTT
J: TRBJ1-1
size: NA
D: NA
V: TRBV18

CDR3: CATSRATGRDGTDTQYF
DNA: TGTGCCACCAGCAGAGCTACAGGGAGGGACGGCACAGATACGCAGTATTTT
J: TRBJ2-3
size: many
D: NA
V: TRBV15

CDR3: CSVEDWGALHF
DNA: TGCAGCGTTGAAGATTGGGGAGCCCTCCACTTT
J: TRBJ1-6
size: NA
D: NA
V: TRBV29-1

CDR3: CASSRDGQGFSKNIQYF
DNA: TGTGCCAGCAGCCGGGATGGACAGGGGTTTTCCAAAAACATTCAGTACTTC
J: TRBJ2-4
size: NA
D: TRBD1
V: TRBV4-2

CDR3: CASSYRTGRFTDTQYF
DNA: TGTGCCAGCAGTTACCGGACTGGCCGTTTCACAGATACGCAGTATTTT
J: TRBJ2-3
size: NA
D: NA
V: TRBV12-3/TRBV12-4

CDR3: CASSQDWGKAGGRDEQYF
DNA: TGCGCCAGCAGCCAAGATTGGGGAAAAGCGGGAGGGAGGGACGAGCAGTACTTC
J: TRBJ2-7
size: NA
D: TRBD2
V: TRBV4-3

CDR3: CASSRTTSGYEQFF
DNA: TGTGCCAGCAGCCGGACGACTAGCGGTTATGAGCAGTTCTTC
J: TRBJ2-1
size: NA
D: TRBD2
V: TRBV7-2